This TCR beta chain came from a study of technical replicates of blood from a few donors. Clones were sequenced by immunoSEQ multiplex PCR, and TCRdb holds only the in-frame ones, with some missing. The data show more than 65,000 clones, with approximately 97% seen just once and 0.18% held by the top ten. Trimming removed 5 bases from V and 3 bases from J, with 11 bases in between. The CDR3 runs 14 residues. Germline V gives CDR1 SEHNR, CDR2 FQNEAQ (reference sequence). This receptor was taken from a human donor in good health. This sequence joins TRBV7-9 and TRBJ1-5; a possible D gene is TRBD1 (6 bases). Sequencing used T cells isolated from PBMCs. CDR3 nucleotide sequence: TGTGCCAGCAGCGACCACAGGGACAATCAGCCCCAGCATTTT. Translating it yields CASSDHRDNQPQHF.